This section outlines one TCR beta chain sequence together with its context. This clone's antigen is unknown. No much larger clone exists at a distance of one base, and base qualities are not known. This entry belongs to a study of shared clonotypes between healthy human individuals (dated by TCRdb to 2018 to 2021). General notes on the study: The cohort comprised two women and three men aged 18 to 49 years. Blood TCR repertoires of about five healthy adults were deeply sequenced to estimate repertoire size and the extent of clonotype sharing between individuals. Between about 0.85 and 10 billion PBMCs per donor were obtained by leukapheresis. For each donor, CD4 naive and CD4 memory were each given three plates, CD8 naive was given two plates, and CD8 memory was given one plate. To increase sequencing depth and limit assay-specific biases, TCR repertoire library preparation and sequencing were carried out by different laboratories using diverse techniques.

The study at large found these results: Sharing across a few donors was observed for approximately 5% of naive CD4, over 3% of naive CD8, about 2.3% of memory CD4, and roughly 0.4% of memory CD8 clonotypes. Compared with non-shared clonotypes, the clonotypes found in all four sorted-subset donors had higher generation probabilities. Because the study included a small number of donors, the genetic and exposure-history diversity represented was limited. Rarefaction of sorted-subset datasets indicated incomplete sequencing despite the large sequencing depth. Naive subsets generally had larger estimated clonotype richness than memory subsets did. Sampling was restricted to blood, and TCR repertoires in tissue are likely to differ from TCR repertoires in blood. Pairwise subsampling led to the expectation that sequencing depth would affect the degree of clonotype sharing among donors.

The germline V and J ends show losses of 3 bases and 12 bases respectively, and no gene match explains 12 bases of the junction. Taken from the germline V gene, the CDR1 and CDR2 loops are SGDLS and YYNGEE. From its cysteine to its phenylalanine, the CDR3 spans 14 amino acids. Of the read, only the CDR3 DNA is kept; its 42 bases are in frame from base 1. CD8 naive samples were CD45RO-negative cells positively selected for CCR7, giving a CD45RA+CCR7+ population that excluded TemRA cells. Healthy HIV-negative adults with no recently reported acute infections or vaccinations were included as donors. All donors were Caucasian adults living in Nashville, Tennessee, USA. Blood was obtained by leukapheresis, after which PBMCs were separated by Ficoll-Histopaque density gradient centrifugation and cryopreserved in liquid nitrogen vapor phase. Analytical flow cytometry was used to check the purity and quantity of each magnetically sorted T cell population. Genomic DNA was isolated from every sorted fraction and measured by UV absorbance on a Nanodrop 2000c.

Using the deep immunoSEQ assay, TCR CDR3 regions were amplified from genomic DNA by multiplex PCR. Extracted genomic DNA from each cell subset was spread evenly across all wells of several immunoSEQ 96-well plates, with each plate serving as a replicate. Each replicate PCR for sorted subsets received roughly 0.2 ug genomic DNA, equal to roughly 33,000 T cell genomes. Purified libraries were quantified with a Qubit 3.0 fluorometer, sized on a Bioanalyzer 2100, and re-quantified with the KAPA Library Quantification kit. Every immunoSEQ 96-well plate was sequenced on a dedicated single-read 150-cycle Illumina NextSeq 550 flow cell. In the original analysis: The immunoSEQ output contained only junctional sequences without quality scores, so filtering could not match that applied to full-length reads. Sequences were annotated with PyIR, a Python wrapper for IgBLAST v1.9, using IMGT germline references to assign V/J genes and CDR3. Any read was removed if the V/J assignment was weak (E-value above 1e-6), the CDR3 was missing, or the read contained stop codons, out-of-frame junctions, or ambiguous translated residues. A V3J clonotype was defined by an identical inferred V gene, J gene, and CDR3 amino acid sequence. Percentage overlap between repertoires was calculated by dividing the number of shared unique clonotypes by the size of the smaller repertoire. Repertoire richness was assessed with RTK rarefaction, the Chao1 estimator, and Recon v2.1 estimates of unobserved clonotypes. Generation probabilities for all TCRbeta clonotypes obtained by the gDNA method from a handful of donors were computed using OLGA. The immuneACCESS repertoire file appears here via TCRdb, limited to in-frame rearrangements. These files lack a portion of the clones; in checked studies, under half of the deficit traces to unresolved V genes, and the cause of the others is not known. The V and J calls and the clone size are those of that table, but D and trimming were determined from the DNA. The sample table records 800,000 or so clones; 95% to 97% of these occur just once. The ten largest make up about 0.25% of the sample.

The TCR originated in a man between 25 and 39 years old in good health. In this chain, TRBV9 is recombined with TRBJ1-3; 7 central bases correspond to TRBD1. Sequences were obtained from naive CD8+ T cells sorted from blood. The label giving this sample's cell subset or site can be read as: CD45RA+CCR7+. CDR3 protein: CASSAWDRASGIYF. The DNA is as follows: TGTGCCAGCAGCGCCTGGGACAGAGCAAGTGGCATATATTTT.